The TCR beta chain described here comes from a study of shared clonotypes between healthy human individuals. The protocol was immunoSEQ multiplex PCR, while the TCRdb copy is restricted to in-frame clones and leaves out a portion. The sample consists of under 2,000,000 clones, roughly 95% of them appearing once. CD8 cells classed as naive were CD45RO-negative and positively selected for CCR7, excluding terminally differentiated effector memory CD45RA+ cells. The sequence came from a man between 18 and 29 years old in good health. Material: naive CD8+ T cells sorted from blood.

This CDR3 is CASSFRRNSGNTIYF. Here the CDR3 DNA reads TGTGCCAGCAGCTTCAGACGCAACTCTGGAAACACCATATATTTT. The chain uses TRBV5-8 and TRBJ1-3; no definite D call. Trimming left V 2 bases short and J 0 bases short, with 9 bases between. Germline CDR1 is SGHTS and CDR2 is YDEGEE. The CDR3 has 15 residues. Using reference TRBV5-8 and TRBJ1-3 for the parts outside the CDR3, the full variable domain is EAGVTQSPTHLIKTRGQQATLRCSPISGHTSVYWYQQALGLGLQFLLWYDEGEERNRGNFPPRFSGRQFPNYSSELNVNALELEDSALYLCASSFRRNSGNTIYFGEGSWLTVV.